The 30 T cell receptor beta chains below were found in one sample sequenced in a study of technical replicates of blood from several donors. Sequenced by immunoSEQ multiplex PCR; TCRdb stores in-frame clones only, minus some. The sample records roughly 90,000 clones, around 96% being singletons. The sample comprised T cells isolated from PBMCs. The receptor set was obtained from a human donor in good health.

The gene calls are TRBV7-3 and TRBJ2-3; 7 bases line up with TRBD2. From germline, CDR1 is SGHTA and CDR2 FQGTGA. This CDR3 is 14 amino acids long. The V segment lost 4 bases and the J segment 1 base; nucleotides outside the gene matches: 2. The CDR3 protein is CASSSAGGTDTQYF. In DNA form, the CDR3 reads TGTGCCAGCAGCTCCGCGGGAGGCACAGATACGCAGTATTTT.

The chain uses TRBV10-3 and TRBJ1-1; 10 nucleotides align to TRBD1. Germline CDR1 ENHRY, CDR2 SYGVKD. With V trimmed by 11 bases and J by 2 bases, 8 bases remained unmatched. This CDR3 comprises 14 residues. CDR3: CAVRGTGVNTEAFF. The CDR3 nucleotides are TGTGCCGTTAGGGGGACAGGGGTAAACACTGAAGCTTTCTTT.

The chain couples TRBV28 to TRBJ1-5; no clear D. CDR3 size: 12 residues. Looked up from germline, CDR1 is MDHEN and CDR2 is SYDVKM. The V gene lost 2 bases and the J gene lost 6 bases, with 5 bases spanning the gap. The CDR3: CASSLQVQPQHF. Here the CDR3 DNA reads TGTGCCAGCAGTTTACAGGTTCAGCCCCAGCATTTT.

The genes are TRBV7-6 and TRBJ2-1; maybe TRBD2 (6 bases). Germline assignment: CDR1 SGHVS and CDR2 FNYEAQ. This CDR3 comprises 13 residues. The V end lost 4 bases, the J end lost 10 bases, and 14 bases lay between the germline ends. CDR3 bases: TGTGCCAGCAGCTCGGGACTCCTGGGGGAGCAGTTCTTC. This codes for CASSSGLLGEQFF.

The chain employs TRBV2 and TRBJ2-1; TRBD2 matches 8 bases. The CDR3 has 17 amino acids. V lost 7 bases to trimming and J lost 1 base; unmatched junction nucleotides: 12. In germline, CDR1 is SNHLY, CDR2 FYNNEI. The CDR3 sequence is CASIAREGPESYNEQFF. The CDR3 bases are TGTGCCAGCATCGCCCGGGAGGGCCCTGAGTCCTACAATGAGCAGTTCTTC.

This clone was counted a few times. The chain joins TRBV5-4 to TRBJ2-5; D call uncertain. The CDR3 sequence is 13 residues long. V shed 4 bases and J shed 1 base, with 8 bases lying between them. The germline CDR1 and CDR2 sequences are SGHNT and YYREEE (reference sequence). As DNA, the CDR3 is TGTGCCAGCAGCCTTGTAGCCCAAGAGACCCAGTACTTC. It specifies CASSLVAQETQYF.

V is TRBV5-1 and J is TRBJ2-2; D is possibly TRBD2 (6 bases). CDR1 is SGHRS and CDR2 is YFSETQ in the germline V gene. V shed 0 bases and J shed 8 bases, with 17 bases lying between them. CDR3 length equals 16 residues. Here the CDR3 reads CASSLAGGPPKGELFF. CDR3 nucleotide sequence: TGCGCCAGCAGCTTGGCCGGGGGTCCCCCCAAAGGGGAGCTGTTTTTT.

The V call is TRBV4-1, the J call TRBJ1-4; 10 bases fit TRBD1. Unmatched junction bases numbered 5, after V lost 3 bases and J lost 7 bases. Germline lookup yields CDR1 MGHRA and CDR2 YSYEKL. The CDR3 is 15 amino acids. This chain's CDR3 is CASSQGDRGGEKLFF. CDR3 nucleotides: TGCGCCAGCAGCCAGGGGGACAGGGGTGGTGAAAAACTGTTTTTT.

The chain links TRBV6-5 to TRBJ1-2; 7 nucleotides line up with TRBD1. This CDR3 has 14 residues. Germline-derived CDR1 and CDR2 are MNHEY and SVGAGI. J lost 3 bases, V lost 7 bases, and 8 bases had no gene match. The CDR3 DNA reads TGTGCCAGCATCAAACTAGGACAGGACTATGGCTACACCTTC. Residues: CASIKLGQDYGYTF.

The rearrangement uses TRBV4-3 and TRBJ2-3; 11 bases fit TRBD2. The V and J ends lost 5 bases and 2 bases, in that order; junction bases with no gene match: 3. Germline V CDR1 and CDR2: LGHNA, YSLEER. The CDR3 covers 15 residues. CDR3 in DNA: TGCGCCAGCAGCGGGACTAGCGGAAACACAGATACGCAGTATTTT. Protein: CASSGTSGNTDTQYF.

The V call is TRBV7-8, the J call TRBJ2-1, with D hard to call. Germline V gives CDR1 SGHVS, CDR2 FQNEAQ. The V end was cut by 4 bases, the J end by 10 bases, with 8 bases between. The CDR3 is 11 residues long. Here the CDR3 DNA reads TGTGCCAGCAGCTCGAGCGAGGAGCAGTTCTTC. It encodes CASSSSEEQFF.

The V call is TRBV7-8, the J call TRBJ2-1; 10 bases match TRBD2. The CDR3 sequence is 18 residues long. The trim removed 6 bases at V and 4 bases at J, leaving 15 bases unmatched. Per germline, CDR1 SGHVS and CDR2 FQNEAQ. The CDR3 DNA is TGTGCCAGCAGTAGGCTAGCGGGAGCGGGTAGGGTTTACAATGAGCAGTTCTTC. It codes for CASSRLAGAGRVYNEQFF.

J is TRBJ2-3 and V is TRBV21-1; whether TRBD2, the table's D call, matches the DNA was not checked. TRBV21-1 is recorded as a pseudogene. The length of the CDR3 is 17 residues. CDR3 sequence: CASSKGLTGEGTDTQYF. In nucleotides, the CDR3 is TGTGCCAGCAGCAAAGGATTAACGGGAGAGGGGACAGATACGCAGTATTTT.

V is TRBV28 and J is TRBJ1-5; D is possibly TRBD1 (6 bases). Germline V lookup: CDR1 MDHEN, CDR2 SYDVKM. Between the trimmed V and J ends, which lost 5 bases and 5 bases, there was a span of 13 bases. CDR3 length equals 14 residues. For the CDR3, the DNA is TGTGCCAGCAGTATGCCGCAGGGGTATCAGCCCCAGCATTTT. This encodes CASSMPQGYQPQHF.

This clone was detected once. The V call is TRBV2, the J call TRBJ1-5, with D possibly being TRBD1 (6 bases). Germline V gives CDR1 SNHLY, CDR2 FYNNEI. This CDR3 is 14 amino acids long. The V and J ends lost 6 bases and 4 bases respectively, with 13 bases between them. CDR3 region: CASSNRVENQPQHF. In DNA, the CDR3 is TGTGCCAGCAGCAACAGGGTAGAAAATCAGCCCCAGCATTTT.

The genes are TRBV30 and TRBJ1-1; D possibly corresponds to TRBD1 (6 bases). With 3 bases removed from V and 11 bases from J, the gap between germline ends came to 28 bases. This CDR3 has 16 residues. From germline, CDR1 is GTSNPN and CDR2 SVGIG (reference sequence). The CDR3 region is CAWSLTRGIEFPKAFF. The CDR3, as DNA: TGTGCCTGGAGCTTAACCAGGGGCATCGAGTTCCCAAAGGCTTTCTTT. Full variable domain (rest looked up from reference TRBV30 and TRBJ1-1): SQTIHQWPATLVQPVGSPLSLECTVEGTSNPNLYWYRQAAGRGLQLLFYSVGIGQISSEVPQNLSASRPQDRQFILSSKKLLLSDSGFYLCAWSLTRGIEFPKAFFGQGTRLTVV.

This chain links TRBV10-1 with TRBJ1-1; D gene uncertain. This CDR3 spans 13 amino acids. Germline V CDR1 and CDR2: WNHNN, SYGVQD (reference sequence). V was clipped by 6 bases and J by 8 bases, with 16 bases between them. The CDR3 region is CASSIDGGSEAFF. CDR3 bases: TGCGCCAGCAGCATAGATGGCGGTTCGGAAGCTTTCTTT.

This chain connects TRBV18 to TRBJ2-1; TRBD2 is a possible D gene (6 bases). The CDR3 is 13 residues long. Germline loops: CDR1 KGHSH, CDR2 LQKENI. V was pared by 4 bases and J by 10 bases, with 14 bases between. This chain's CDR3 is CASSLDTSYEQFF. CDR3 nucleotides: TGTGCCAGCTCACTTGATACTAGCTACGAGCAGTTCTTC.

CDR3 DNA: TGTGCCAGCAGCCAAGATAACCGACTCATACACAATGAGCAGTTCTTC. Amino acids: CASSQDNRLIHNEQFF. The rearrangement joins TRBV14 to TRBJ2-1; D is ambiguous. V lost 0 bases and J lost 5, with 14 bases in between. The CDR3 sequence is 16 residues long. Germline V gene data show CDR1 as SGHDN and CDR2 as FVKESK.

V gene TRBV27 combines with J gene TRBJ2-7; weak D call: TRBD2 (6 bases). The CDR3 spans 13 residues. V lost 5 bases, J lost 3 bases, and 11 bases lay in between. Germline V gene sequence: CDR1 MNHEY, CDR2 SMNVEV (reference sequence). CDR3 residues: CASSRRGIYEQYF. Written as DNA, the CDR3 is TGTGCCAGCAGTAGGAGGGGTATCTACGAGCAGTACTTC.

Only one count was recorded for this clone. Other DNA sequences in this specimen translate into the identical CDR3. The V gene is TRBV27, the J gene TRBJ2-7, with 11 bases that match TRBD2. CDR1 and CDR2 from the germline V gene are MNHEY and SMNVEV (reference sequence). With 5 bases clipped from V and 2 bases from J, the junction kept 5 bases outside the gene matches. This CDR3 has 15 residues. Here the CDR3 reads CASSPPGLAAYEQYF. The CDR3 DNA reads TGTGCCAGCAGTCCTCCGGGACTAGCGGCCTACGAGCAGTACTTC.

This chain joins TRBV7-9 and TRBJ2-1, with D possibly matching TRBD2 (5 bases). Trimming shortened V by 3 bases and J by 7 bases, and 7 bases separated the two germline ends. There are 12 residues in the CDR3. Germline CDR1 is SEHNR and CDR2 is FQNEAQ (reference sequence). CDR3 sequence reads: CASSFGKNEQFF. The CDR3 region has the DNA TGTGCCAGCAGCTTCGGGAAAAATGAGCAGTTCTTC.

The chain combines TRBV6-9 with TRBJ2-3; 7 bases agree with TRBD2. Per germline, CDR1 MNHGY and CDR2 SVAAGI. The V segment lost 6 bases and the J segment 5 bases; nucleotides outside the gene matches: 5. The CDR3 totals 13 residues. The CDR3 here is CASRTSRVDTQYF. The CDR3 nucleotides read TGTGCCAGCAGGACTAGCAGGGTAGATACGCAGTATTTT.

This sequence joins TRBV4-1 and TRBJ2-1; maybe TRBD2 (5 bases). Trimming left V 0 bases short and J 5 bases short, with 14 bases between. The germline gives CDR1 MGHRA, CDR2 YSYEKL. CDR3 length: 16 residues. The CDR3 DNA reads as TGCGCCAGCAGCCAAGAGCAGGACTCCCTGAACAATGAGCAGTTCTTC. Its translation: CASSQEQDSLNNEQFF.

This chain uses TRBV4-1 with TRBJ1-1; D ambiguous. This CDR3 spans 13 amino acids. Germline V gene sequence: CDR1 MGHRA, CDR2 YSYEKL. Deletions cut 4 bases from V and 0 bases from J, with 6 bases between. The CDR3 sequence: CASSRGMNTEAFF. The CDR3 DNA is TGCGCCAGCAGCCGCGGTATGAACACTGAAGCTTTCTTT.

The chain joins TRBV15 to TRBJ2-2, with 7 bases that match TRBD2. V gave up 2 bases and J gave up 7 bases; unmatched junction bases: 7. CDR1 is LNHNV and CDR2 is YYDKDF in the germline V gene (reference sequence). This CDR3 has 15 residues. CDR3 in amino acids: CATSRPGRVSGELFF. Written as DNA, the CDR3 is TGTGCCACCAGCAGACCAGGGAGGGTTAGCGGGGAGCTGTTTTTT. Variable domain in full (rest from reference TRBV15 and TRBJ2-2): DAMVIQNPRYQVTQFGKPVTLSCSQTLNHNVMYWYQQKSSQAPKLLFHYYDKDFNNEADTPDNFQSRRPNTSFCFLDIRSPGLGDTAMYLCATSRPGRVSGELFFGEGSRLTVL.

CDR3 region: CASSLGGTGGEKLFF. CDR3 nucleotides: TGTGCCAGCAGCTTGGGGGGGACAGGGGGCGAAAAACTGTTTTTT. This chain connects TRBV5-6 to TRBJ1-4, with 12 bases matching TRBD1. Germline V gene sequence: CDR1 SGHDT, CDR2 YYEEEE. J gave up 8 bases and V 0 bases, and 2 bases lay outside the gene matches. This CDR3 has 15 amino acids.

The chain couples TRBV27 to TRBJ2-3; 16 nucleotides match TRBD2. Germline values: CDR1 MNHEY, CDR2 SMNVEV (reference sequence). This CDR3 spans 17 amino acids. J gave up 6 bases and V 5 bases, and 8 bases lay outside the gene matches. As DNA, the CDR3 is TGTGCCAGCAGTCAAGGGACTAGCGGGAGGGCCATGGATACGCAGTATTTT. Translated, it gives CASSQGTSGRAMDTQYF.

This chain connects TRBV28 to TRBJ2-2; 8 bases fit TRBD1. CDR1 is MDHEN and CDR2 is SYDVKM in the germline V gene. This CDR3 comprises 15 residues. After removal of 7 bases from V and 4 bases from J, the junction contained 8 bases not matched to a gene. The CDR3 loop is CASTSGTGSTGELFF. For the CDR3, the DNA is TGTGCCAGCACATCCGGGACAGGAAGCACCGGGGAGCTGTTTTTT.

This clone was found once. The chain carries TRBV28 and TRBJ2-3, with D possibly matching TRBD2 (5 bases). V was cut by 3 bases and J by 2 bases, with 12 bases left in between. The CDR3 totals 15 residues. From germline, CDR1 is MDHEN and CDR2 SYDVKM. The CDR3 loop reads CASSLPGVLTDTQYF. Here the CDR3 DNA reads TGTGCCAGCAGTTTGCCCGGGGTCCTCACAGATACGCAGTATTTT.